This T cell receptor (beta chain) was found in a study of blood T cell repertoires in COVID-19. The wider study: The study drew acute and convalescent COVID-19 samples from the United States, Italy and Spain.

Data came from immunoSEQ multiplex PCR; TCRdb stores just in-frame clones and leaves some out. The repertoire holds fewer than 100,000 clones, about four fifths seen once, with approximately 25% in the top ten. Germline V gives CDR1 SGHRS, CDR2 YFSETQ. V lost 2 bases and J lost 0; bases outside the gene matches: 3. The CDR3 totals 17 residues. A note on this clone: The identical CDR3 is also encoded by other nucleotide sequences in the sample.

The rearrangement uses TRBV5-1 and TRBJ2-3, with 13 bases matching TRBD2. The TCR originated in a human donor in a cohort sampled during active COVID-19. Sequenced: peripheral blood. The CDR3 here is CASSLGTSGVSTDTQYF. The CDR3 region has the DNA TGCGCCAGCAGCTTAGGGACTAGCGGGGTGAGCACAGATACGCAGTATTTT.